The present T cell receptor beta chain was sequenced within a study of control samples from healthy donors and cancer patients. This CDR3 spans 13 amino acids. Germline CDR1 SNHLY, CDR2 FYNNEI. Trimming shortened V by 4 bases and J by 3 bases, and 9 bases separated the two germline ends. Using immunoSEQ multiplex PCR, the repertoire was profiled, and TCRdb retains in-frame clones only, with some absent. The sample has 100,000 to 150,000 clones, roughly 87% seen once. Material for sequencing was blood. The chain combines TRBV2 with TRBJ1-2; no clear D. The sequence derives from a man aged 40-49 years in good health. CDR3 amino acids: CASSANAYYGYTF. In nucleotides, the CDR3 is TGTGCCAGCAGTGCTAACGCTTACTATGGCTACACCTTC.